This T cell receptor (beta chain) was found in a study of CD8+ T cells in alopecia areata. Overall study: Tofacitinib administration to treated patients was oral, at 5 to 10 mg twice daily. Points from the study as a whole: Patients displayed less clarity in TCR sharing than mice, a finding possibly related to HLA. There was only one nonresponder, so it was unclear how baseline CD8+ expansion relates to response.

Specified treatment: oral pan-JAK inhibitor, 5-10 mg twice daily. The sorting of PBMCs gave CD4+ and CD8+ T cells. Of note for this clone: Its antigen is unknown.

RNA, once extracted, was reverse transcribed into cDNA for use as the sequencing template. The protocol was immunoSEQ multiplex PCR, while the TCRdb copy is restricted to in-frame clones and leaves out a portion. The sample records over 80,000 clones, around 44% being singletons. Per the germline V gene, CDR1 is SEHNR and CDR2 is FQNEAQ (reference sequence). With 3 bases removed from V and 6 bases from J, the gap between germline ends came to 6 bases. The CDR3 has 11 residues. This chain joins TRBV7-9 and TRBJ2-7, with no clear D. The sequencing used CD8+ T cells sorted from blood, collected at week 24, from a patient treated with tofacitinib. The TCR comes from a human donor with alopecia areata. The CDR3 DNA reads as TGTGCCAGCAGCTTCTCGGGCGAGCAGTACTTC. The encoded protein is CASSFSGEQYF. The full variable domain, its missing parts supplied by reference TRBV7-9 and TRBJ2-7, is DTGVSQNPRHKITKRGQNVTFRCDPISEHNRLYWYRQTLGQGPEFLTYFQNEAQLEKSRLLSDRFSAERPKGSFSTLEIQRTEQGDSAMYLCASSFSGEQYFGPGTRLTVT.